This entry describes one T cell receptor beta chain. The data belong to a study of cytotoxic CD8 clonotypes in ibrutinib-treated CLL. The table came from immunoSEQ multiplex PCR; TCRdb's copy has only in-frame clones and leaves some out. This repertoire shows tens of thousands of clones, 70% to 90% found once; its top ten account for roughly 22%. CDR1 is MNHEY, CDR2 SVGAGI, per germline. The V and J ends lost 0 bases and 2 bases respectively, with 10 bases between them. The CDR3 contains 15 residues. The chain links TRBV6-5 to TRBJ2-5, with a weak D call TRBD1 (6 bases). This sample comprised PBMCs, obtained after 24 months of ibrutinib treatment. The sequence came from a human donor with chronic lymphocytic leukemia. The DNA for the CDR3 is TGTGCCAGCAGTTACTCACGGACAGTACAAGAGACCCAGTACTTC. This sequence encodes CASSYSRTVQETQYF.